This is a list of T cell receptor beta chains from one sample in a study of cytomegalovirus exposure and HLA in healthy donors. Assay used: immunoSEQ multiplex PCR; TCRdb lists only in-frame clones, some missing. The sample has some 150,000 clones, roughly 9.6% seen once; the top ten hold roughly 6.4%. Specimen: PBMCs. These TCRs come from a woman between 40 and 55 years old in good health and CMV-seropositive. The CDR3 runs from the conserved cysteine through the conserved F or W. A D gene is named only where the DNA matches it firmly. Not all rows give a size; the values are once, few, many and, for expanded clones, a class.

d_gene,v_gene,abundance,j_gene,len,CDR3aa,CDR3nt
.,TRBV7-9,few,TRBJ1-5,14,CASSLTDSNQPQHF,TGTGCCAGCAGCTTGACAGATAGCAATCAGCCCCAGCATTTT
.,TRBV7-9,.,TRBJ1-1,16,CASSLIGGLWNTEAFF,TGTGCCAGCAGCTTAATCGGGGGGTTATGGAACACTGAAGCTTTCTTT
TRBD1,TRBV6-1,few,TRBJ1-2,15,CASRDGTGGAKGYTF,TGTGCCAGCAGAGACGGGACAGGGGGCGCAAAGGGCTACACCTTC
.,TRBV10-2,.,TRBJ2-7,14,CASHTGGNNYEQYF,TGCGCCAGCCATACGGGGGGCAACAATTACGAGCAGTACTTC
.,TRBV11-3,.,TRBJ2-3,14,CASSLSSSTDTQYF,TGTGCCAGCAGCTTAAGCTCTAGCACAGATACGCAGTATTTT
.,TRBV5-1,few,TRBJ2-7,14,CASSLGSLAHEQYF,TGCGCCAGCAGCTTGGGGTCTCTAGCCCACGAGCAGTACTTC
TRBD1,TRBV2,.,TRBJ1-5,14,CASSQDRGNQPQHF,TGTGCCAGCAGCCAGGACAGGGGCAATCAGCCCCAGCATTTT
.,TRBV6-1,.,TRBJ1-1,14,CASSWVRLNTEAFF,TGTGCCAGCAGTTGGGTCAGGTTGAACACTGAAGCTTTCTTT
.,TRBV4-1,.,TRBJ2-5,15,CASKITGGRQETQYF,TGCGCCAGCAAGATCACGGGGGGCCGACAAGAGACCCAGTACTTC
.,TRBV18,.,TRBJ1-3,13,CASSGLSGNTIYF,TGTGCCAGCTCAGGACTCTCTGGAAACACCATATATTTT
.,TRBV21-1,.,TRBJ1-6,15,CASSKIYFHNSPLHF,TGTGCCAGCAGCAAAATCTACTTTCATAATTCACCCCTCCACTTT
TRBD2,TRBV4-1,.,TRBJ2-3,16,CASSQGSGLATDTQYF,TGCGCCAGCAGCCAAGGAAGCGGACTAGCCACAGATACGCAGTATTTT
.,TRBV6-1,few,TRBJ1-1,14,CASSDKGRGAEAFF,TGTGCCAGCAGTGATAAGGGACGGGGGGCAGAAGCTTTCTTT
.,TRBV7-2,.,TRBJ1-3,13,CASSPVSGNTIYF,TGTGCCAGCAGCCCCGTCTCTGGAAACACCATATATTTT
TRBD2,TRBV11-2,.,TRBJ2-3,16,CASSLRRGGATDTQYF,TGTGCCAGCAGCTTAAGACGCGGGGGGGCCACAGATACGCAGTATTTT
.,TRBV18,few,TRBJ2-2,16,CASSPQGSGDTGELFF,TGTGCCAGCTCACCTCAGGGCTCAGGGGACACCGGGGAGCTGTTTTTT
TRBD1,TRBV7-6,.,TRBJ2-7,15,CASSLGGQGLYEQYF,TGTGCCAGCAGCTTAGGAGGACAGGGACTCTACGAGCAGTACTTC
.,TRBV2,few,TRBJ1-1,13,CASSSFSGTEAFF,TGTGCCAGCAGTTCCTTTTCCGGCACTGAAGCTTTCTTT
TRBD1,TRBV7-2,few,TRBJ1-2,13,CASSAQGGGGYTF,TGTGCCAGCAGCGCCCAGGGGGGAGGTGGCTACACCTTC
.,TRBV4-3,few,TRBJ2-3,13,CASSYGGTDTQYF,TGCGCCAGCAGCTACGGGGGTACAGATACGCAGTATTTT
.,TRBV6-1,.,TRBJ1-5,12,CASRVGLGPQHF,TGTGCCAGCAGAGTGGGCTTAGGGCCCCAGCATTTT
.,TRBV11-3,many,TRBJ2-2,14,CASSVRGNTGELFF,TGTGCCAGCAGCGTTCGGGGGAACACCGGGGAGCTGTTTTTT
.,TRBV5-1,.,TRBJ2-1,16,CASSSFRGDNYNEQFF,TGCGCCAGCAGTTCGTTTCGGGGGGACAATTACAATGAGCAGTTCTTC
TRBD1,TRBV4-1,few,TRBJ1-1,17,CASSPRGAGGVGTEAFF,TGCGCCAGCAGCCCAAGAGGGGCAGGGGGCGTTGGCACTGAAGCTTTCTTT
.,TRBV7-8,.,TRBJ2-2,14,CASSLGPTVGELFF,TGTGCCAGCAGCTTAGGTCCCACAGTCGGGGAGCTGTTTTTT
.,TRBV7-9,few,TRBJ1-2,11,CASSLDLGDTF,TGTGCCAGCAGCTTAGATTTAGGGGACACCTTC
TRBD1,TRBV5-4,.,TRBJ1-6,15,CASSLGTGDNSPLHF,TGTGCCAGCAGCTTGGGCACAGGGGATAATTCACCCCTCCACTTT
.,TRBV25-1,few,TRBJ2-1,13,CASSEYPRDEQFF,TGTGCCAGCAGTGAATACCCCCGGGATGAGCAGTTCTTC
.,TRBV7-9,few,TRBJ1-2,13,CASSLYSYYGYTF,TGTGCCAGCAGCCTCTACAGTTACTATGGCTACACCTTC
.,TRBV5-1,.,TRBJ2-2,15,CASSLDSPNTGELFF,TGCGCCAGCAGCTTGGACAGCCCGAACACCGGGGAGCTGTTTTTT
TRBD2,TRBV5-1,.,TRBJ2-7,16,CASSSLASGVGYEQYF,TGCGCCAGCAGCTCCCTTGCTAGCGGGGTCGGCTACGAGCAGTACTTC
TRBD1,TRBV20-1,few,TRBJ1-2,11,CSAKTGLGYTF,TGCAGTGCTAAGACAGGGTTAGGCTACACCTTC
.,TRBV5-1,few,TRBJ2-7,14,CASAIQGRNYEQYF,TGCGCCAGCGCAATACAAGGGAGGAACTACGAGCAGTACTTC
TRBD2,TRBV9,.,TRBJ2-3,16,CASSPREGSFTDTQYF,TGTGCCAGCAGCCCTCGGGAGGGCTCCTTCACAGATACGCAGTATTTT
.,TRBV2,few,TRBJ2-1,11,CASKGRWEQFF,TGTGCCAGCAAGGGGCGATGGGAGCAGTTCTTC
TRBD2,TRBV5-4,.,TRBJ2-5,17,CASSFGVGRGERETQYF,TGTGCCAGCAGCTTCGGGGTGGGGCGGGGGGAAAGGGAGACCCAGTACTTC
TRBD1,TRBV5-1,.,TRBJ1-1,16,CASSLGQGVVNTEAFF,TGCGCCAGCAGCCTCGGACAGGGTGTTGTGAACACTGAAGCTTTCTTT
.,TRBV5-6,few,TRBJ1-2,16,CASSLGTAGRSSGYTF,TGTGCCAGCAGCTTGGGGACCGCAGGGAGGTCCAGTGGCTACACCTTC
TRBD2,TRBV9,few,TRBJ2-1,16,CASSGYLAGGYNEQFF,TGTGCCAGCAGCGGATACCTAGCGGGGGGGTACAATGAGCAGTTCTTC
.,TRBV4-3,few,TRBJ2-2,14,CASSQRGGTGELFF,TGCGCCAGCAGCCAGAGGGGAGGCACCGGGGAGCTGTTTTTT
.,TRBV5-4,.,TRBJ1-2,14,CASSLAQGIYGYTF,TGTGCAAGCAGCTTGGCACAGGGCATCTATGGCTACACCTTC
TRBD1,TRBV11-2,.,TRBJ1-4,16,CASSLGTVATNEKLFF,TGTGCCAGCAGCCTGGGGACAGTAGCAACTAATGAAAAACTGTTTTTT
TRBD2,TRBV6-1,.,TRBJ2-1,12,CASSRGGGEQFF,TGTGCCAGCTCTAGGGGCGGGGGGGAGCAGTTCTTC
.,TRBV6-5,few,TRBJ2-7,16,CASSYSSGRDRYEQYF,TGTGCCAGCAGTTACTCCAGTGGGCGGGACCGCTACGAGCAGTACTTC
TRBD1,TRBV5-4,few,TRBJ1-2,13,CASRHDRVYGYTF,TGTGCCAGCAGACACGACAGGGTTTATGGCTACACCTTC
.,TRBV7-9,.,TRBJ1-1,16,CASRSAFRAGDTEAFF,TGTGCCAGCAGATCCGCTTTCAGGGCTGGAGACACTGAAGCTTTCTTT
.,TRBV2,.,TRBJ2-7,14,CASTPRPGLGEQYF,TGTGCCAGCACCCCAAGGCCAGGGCTAGGCGAGCAGTACTTC
.,TRBV6-1,few,TRBJ1-1,14,CASSEEVRSFKAFF,TGTGCCAGCAGTGAAGAAGTTCGGTCGTTCAAAGCTTTCTTT
.,TRBV19,.,TRBJ1-1,14,CASSIQGRSTEAFF,TGTGCCAGTAGTATACAGGGGCGATCCACTGAAGCTTTCTTT
.,TRBV6-1,.,TRBJ2-3,15,CASSGKGRSTDTQYF,TGTGCCAGCAGTGGAAAGGGGCGAAGCACAGATACGCAGTATTTT
.,TRBV5-6,.,TRBJ2-1,14,CASSLGTVYNEQFF,TGTGCCAGCAGCTTGGGGACAGTCTACAATGAGCAGTTCTTC
.,TRBV5-6,.,TRBJ1-6,13,CASSPLPDSPLHF,TGTGCCAGCAGCCCCCTCCCGGATTCACCCCTCCACTTT